The next 3 T cell receptor beta chains were all read from a single sample in a study of T-cell reconstitution after alpha-beta-depleted transplantation in children. The TCRbeta library incorporated unique molecular identifiers. Each CDR3 protein gets one entry after TCRdb re-called the PCR reads with MiXCR. This sample has approximately 400,000 distinct CDR3 sequences; approximately 10% occur once, and the top ten carry roughly 6%. This specimen consisted of PBMCs from the stem cell graft donor, obtained from the stem cell graft. These receptors all come from a human donor who donated a stem cell graft to a child with acute myeloid leukemia.

CDR3 sequence reads: CASSRDRDSSYEQYV. The CDR3 DNA reads as TGTGCCAGCAGCCGCGACAGGGACAGCTCCTACGAGCAGTACGTC. V gene TRBV6-1 combines with J gene TRBJ2-7; 7 bases align to TRBD1. The CDR3 runs to 15 residues. V lost 6 bases to trimming and J lost 0 bases; unmatched junction nucleotides: 8. The germline CDR1 and CDR2 sequences are MNHNS and SASEGT.

This clonotype was recorded many times. The V and J genes are TRBV11-3 and TRBJ2-3; 12 bases agree with TRBD2. Germline V CDR1 and CDR2: SGHNT, YENEEA. CDR3 length: 16 residues. Unmatched junction bases numbered 1, after V lost 2 bases and J lost 1 base. This CDR3 is CASSLRLAGGTDTQYF. The CDR3 DNA follows: TGTGCCAGCAGCTTAAGACTAGCGGGGGGCACAGATACGCAGTATTTT.

Only a few counts were recorded for this clonotype. This chain connects TRBV7-2 to TRBJ1-5; 9 bases are shared with TRBD1. The CDR3 totals 17 residues. Germline V lookup: CDR1 SGHTA, CDR2 FQGNSA. V was pared by 0 bases and J by 3 bases, with 6 bases of the junction left unmatched. The CDR3 region is CASSLARGQGDNQPQHF. As DNA, the CDR3 is TGTGCCAGCAGCTTAGCTAGGGGACAGGGCGACAATCAGCCCCAGCATTTT.